The T cell receptor beta chain described here comes from a study of blood T cell repertoires in COVID-19 (dated by TCRdb to between 2020 and 2021). Study-level background: The collaborator samples originated in the United States, Italy and Spain and spanned the acute and convalescent phases of COVID-19. The material from the prospective study consisted of cDNA or gDNA derived from T cells, B-cell-depleted T cells, or PBMCs. Subjects who had been exposed to COVID-19, were actively infected with it, or had recovered from it provided the deeply sampled blood TCRbeta repertoires that made up the dataset. The repertoires were released in a freely available public database meant as a resource for research on the immune response to SARS-CoV-2. The samples were drawn from two sources: the first 160 participants of the ongoing ImmuneRACE study, and 1,254 subjects contributed by 6 global collaborators. A de-identified subject ID, COVID-19 status, age in years and sex were almost always included in the sample metadata. Where available, HLA class I and class II types were taken from metadata supplied by the sample provider and were not determined by assay-based typing. General conclusions and limits of the study: The amount of clinical and demographic metadata varied by source and participant and was provided uncurated.

This clone was seen only once. Its antigen is still unknown. No base quality values were provided; no much bigger clone lies one nucleotide off. The immunoSEQ Assay, a bias-controlled multiplex PCR, was used to amplify TCRbeta CDR3 regions from genomic DNA. The source study handled its data this way. Within the assay, amplification of reference gene primers was used to estimate how many nucleated cells each sample contained. To quantify the absolute abundance of each unique TCRbeta CDR3 rearrangement, sequence reads were collapsed and filtered. For each sample, productive Simpson clonality was calculated by taking the square root of Simpson's diversity index across productive rearrangements. TCRdb limited this immuneACCESS table to in-frame rearrangements with V and J called. A share of clones is missing; checked studies link under half to unresolved V genes, and the rest is unexplained. The V and J calls and clone size were taken over from that table, and D and trimming were inferred from the DNA. The sample yields approximately 140,000 clones; 80% to 90% were counted once. Of the sample, 6.5% to 9.5% falls within the top ten clones.

V is pruned by 0 bases and J by 0 bases, leaving 11 bases of the junction without a gene match. The germline V gene supplies CDR1 LGHNA and CDR2 YSLEER. The CDR3, from cysteine to phenylalanine, totals 19 residues. The kept DNA is CDR3 alone, 57 bases in frame from the first base. One collaborating source in Seattle enrolled patients while the patients were actively infected and followed the patients over time throughout the course of disease. Whole blood was collected in K2EDTA tubes by collaborating institutions according to the institutions' own protocols. For TCRbeta analysis, collaborators shipped samples in one of three forms: frozen whole blood, isolated PBMCs, or DNA extracted from either of those sample types.

The clonotype comes from a woman aged 55-69 years with COVID-19, enrolled during active disease. The chain employs TRBV4-3 and TRBJ2-3, with 8 bases aligning to TRBD2. The material sequenced was peripheral blood. The CDR3 amino acid sequence is: CASSQDPAGALGSTDTQYF. The bases read TGCGCCAGCAGCCAAGATCCAGCGGGAGCTCTCGGTAGCACAGATACGCAGTATTTT.